Presented here are 25 T cell receptor beta chains from one specimen sequenced in a study of T cell repertoires in cytomegalovirus infection. One entry per CDR3 protein, called by TCRdb with MiXCR from the reads. Of under 350,000 distinct CDR3 sequences detected, approximately 9.5% appear once; the ten largest clones hold roughly 4%. Material: PBMCs. The receptors come from a human donor in good health (CMV status not recorded). Some clones in this sample may be carry-over from other donors' samples.

This clonotype was detected a few times. The chain joins TRBV7-3 to TRBJ2-7; 7 bases map to TRBD1. Unmatched junction bases numbered 7, after V lost 4 bases and J lost 4 bases. CDR1 and CDR2 (germline): SGHTA, FQGTGA. The CDR3 is 14 amino acids. The CDR3 region has the DNA TGTGCCAGCAGCTCCCTGACAGGGTGGTACGAGCAGTACTTC. It is translated as CASSSLTGWYEQYF.

This sequence joins TRBV4-1 and TRBJ1-2; TRBD1 aligns across 7 bases. Trimming cost V 4 bases and J 3 bases; bases outside gene matches: 5. The CDR3 has 14 amino acids. Germline V gene lookup returns CDR1 MGHRA and CDR2 YSYEKL. For the CDR3, the DNA is TGCGCCAGCAGCCGATCCGGGACAGACTATGGCTACACCTTC. Its translation is CASSRSGTDYGYTF.

Ten or more counts support this clonotype. The rearrangement links TRBV7-2 to TRBJ2-2; TRBD2 aligns across 13 bases. The V segment lost 4 bases and the J segment 7 bases; nucleotides outside the gene matches: 6. The CDR3 covers 16 residues. CDR1 is SGHTA and CDR2 is FQGNSA in the germline V gene. This CDR3 reads CASSSRTSGRFGELFF. CDR3 sequence (DNA): TGTGCCAGCAGCTCTCGGACTAGCGGGAGATTCGGGGAGCTGTTTTTT. Variable domain in full (rest from reference TRBV7-2 and TRBJ2-2): GAGVSQSPSNKVTEKGKDVELRCDPISGHTALYWYRQSLGQGLEFLIYFQGNSAPDKSGLPSDRFSAERTGGSVSTLTIQRTQQEDSAVYLCASSSRTSGRFGELFFGEGSRLTVL.

The sample holds many counts of this clonotype. The gene calls are TRBV2 and TRBJ1-2; D ambiguous. Germline V lookup: CDR1 SNHLY, CDR2 FYNNEI. The germline V and J ends were trimmed by 7 bases and 1 base, with 7 bases remaining between them. This CDR3 has 12 amino acids. CDR3 loop: CASTGNNYGYTF. The CDR3 region has the DNA TGTGCCAGCACGGGGAATAACTATGGCTACACCTTC.

This clonotype was picked up a small number of times. V and J are TRBV28 and TRBJ2-1; 10 nucleotides agree with TRBD2. After removal of 3 bases from V and 10 bases from J, the junction contained 12 bases not matched to a gene. Germline values: CDR1 MDHEN, CDR2 SYDVKM. This CDR3 spans 16 amino acids. The CDR3 is CASSFVPQEREGEQFF. The CDR3 region has the DNA TGTGCCAGCAGTTTCGTGCCTCAGGAGCGGGAGGGAGAGCAGTTCTTC.

This chain uses TRBV7-9 with TRBJ2-7, with TRBD2 as a possible D gene (6 bases). Germline CDR1 and CDR2: SEHNR and FQNEAQ (reference sequence). This CDR3 is 13 amino acids long. V was shortened by 5 bases and J by 3 bases, with 11 bases between the two germline ends. This CDR3 is CASSPRAGYEQYF. The CDR3 DNA sequence: TGTGCCAGCAGCCCAAGAGCGGGCTACGAGCAGTACTTC.

The V and J genes are TRBV6-6 and TRBJ2-2; TRBD1 agrees at 11 bases. The ends lost 8 bases at V and 6 bases at J; junction bases unmatched: 8. CDR3 length: 15 residues. Germline V gene lookup returns CDR1 MNHNY and CDR2 SVGAGI (reference sequence). This CDR3 reads CASLPGTGGSGELFF. As DNA, the CDR3 is TGTGCCAGCCTACCCGGGACAGGGGGTTCCGGGGAGCTGTTTTTT.

This clonotype was counted between two and nine times. The J gene is TRBJ1-6, the V gene TRBV7-2, with TRBD1 matching over 8 bases. CDR3 length: 17 amino acids. Germline trimming cut 2 bases from V and 7 bases from J; bases unmatched to any gene: 10. The germline V gene encodes CDR1 SGHTA and CDR2 FQGNSA. The CDR3 loop is CASSLRTGQAPNSPLHF. DNA of the CDR3: TGTGCCAGCAGCTTACGCACGGGACAGGCGCCGAATTCACCCCTCCACTTT. Filled out from reference TRBV7-2 and TRBJ1-6, the complete variable domain reads GAGVSQSPSNKVTEKGKDVELRCDPISGHTALYWYRQSLGQGLEFLIYFQGNSAPDKSGLPSDRFSAERTGGSVSTLTIQRTQQEDSAVYLCASSLRTGQAPNSPLHFGNGTRLTVT.

This clonotype was counted at least ten times. This chain uses TRBV11-1 with TRBJ2-1; TRBD1 is a possible D gene (5 bases). Germline lookup yields CDR1 SGHAT and CDR2 FQDESV (reference sequence). CDR3 length: 17 residues. V lost 5 bases and J lost 0, with 17 bases in between. In DNA form, the CDR3 reads TGTGCCAGCAGCGACGACAGCATCATGAGCTCCTACAATGAGCAGTTCTTC. This sequence encodes CASSDDSIMSSYNEQFF.

This clonotype occurred many times. This chain's CDR3 is CASSPRGRDTQYF. In DNA, the CDR3 is TGTGCCAGCAGCCCTCGGGGGAGAGATACGCAGTATTTT. The chain couples TRBV7-2 to TRBJ2-3, with D tentatively TRBD2 (6 bases). This CDR3 has 13 residues. Looked up from germline, CDR1 is SGHTA and CDR2 is FQGNSA. Trimming took 5 bases from V and 5 from J, leaving 11 bases between them.

V and J are TRBV20-1 and TRBJ2-7, with D tentatively TRBD1 or TRBD2 (5 bases each). Trimming took off 3 bases at V and 1 base at J, with 13 bases between the two ends. Germline V gene lookup returns CDR1 DFQATT and CDR2 SNEGSKA (reference sequence). This CDR3 has 14 amino acids. The CDR3 DNA follows: TGCAGTGCTAGTGTGGGTGGGGGATCCTACGAGCAGTACTTC. As protein: CSASVGGGSYEQYF.

This chain joins TRBV7-2 and TRBJ2-6, with D tentatively TRBD1 (6 bases). Trimming pared 3 bases from V and 4 bases from J, leaving 10 bases between. The germline CDR1 and CDR2 sequences are SGHTA and FQGNSA. The CDR3 has 15 amino acids. The CDR3 loop reads CASSLGATGANVLTF. The CDR3 nucleotides are TGTGCCAGCAGCTTGGGGGCAACCGGGGCCAACGTCCTGACTTTC.

This clonotype was seen many times. This chain uses TRBV7-2 with TRBJ2-5; TRBD2 aligns across 7 bases. From germline, CDR1 is SGHTA and CDR2 FQGNSA. V was clipped by 5 bases and J by 5 bases; unmatched bases: 20. The CDR3 is 18 residues long. The CDR3 DNA sequence: TGTGCCAGCAGCCCGCGGTGGGAGGGGATGATTCAATGGGAGACCCAGTACTTC. Encoded protein: CASSPRWEGMIQWETQYF.

The rearrangement joins TRBV20-1 to TRBJ1-5; a weak D match, TRBD1 (6 bases). Trimming removed 3 bases at V and 3 bases at J, with 15 bases between. Germline CDR1 reads DFQATT; CDR2 reads SNEGSKA (reference sequence). The CDR3 loop spans 15 amino acids. The CDR3 spells CSASGDTSLNQPQHF. For the CDR3, the DNA is TGCAGTGCTAGTGGGGACACTAGCCTCAATCAGCCCCAGCATTTT.

The V and J genes are TRBV24-1 and TRBJ2-3; 8 bases map to TRBD1. The CDR3 extends over 16 amino acids. V gave up 4 bases and J gave up 1 base; unmatched junction bases: 6. Germline loops: CDR1 KGHDR, CDR2 SFDVKD. Here the CDR3 DNA reads TGTGCCACCAGTGACCCGACAGGGGACCGCACAGATACGCAGTATTTT. The encoded protein is CATSDPTGDRTDTQYF.

This chain connects TRBV10-3 to TRBJ2-2, with unresolved D. The V end was cut by 8 bases, the J end by 2 bases, with 6 bases between. The CDR3 consists of 12 residues. Germline CDR1 and CDR2: ENHRY and SYGVKD. DNA of the CDR3: TGTGCCATCGAGTATAACACCGGGGAGCTGTTTTTT. The encoded protein is CAIEYNTGELFF.

The chain carries TRBV19 and TRBJ2-7, with D hard to call. This CDR3 has 13 amino acids. Looked up from germline, CDR1 is LNHDA and CDR2 is SQIVND (reference sequence). With 1 base removed from V and 6 bases from J, the gap between germline ends came to 10 bases. The CDR3 is CASSIGGSGEQYF. DNA of the CDR3: TGTGCCAGTAGTATAGGGGGATCCGGCGAGCAGTACTTC. The full variable domain, with the rest looked up from reference TRBV19 and TRBJ2-7, is DGGITQSPKYLFRKEGQNVTLSCEQNLNHDAMYWYRQDPGQGLRLIYYSQIVNDFQKGDIAEGYSVSREKKESFPLTVTSAQKNPTAFYLCASSIGGSGEQYFGPGTRLTVT.

This clonotype was seen a handful of times. The chain carries TRBV28 and TRBJ1-1, with no clear D. Germline-derived CDR1 and CDR2 are MDHEN and SYDVKM. V was shortened by 3 bases and J by 3 bases, with 8 bases between the two germline ends. The CDR3 has 13 amino acids. CDR3 coding DNA: TGTGCCAGCAGTTTTCTTTCGGACACTGAAGCTTTCTTT. It yields the protein CASSFLSDTEAFF.

V gene TRBV6-2 or TRBV6-3 combines with J gene TRBJ2-7; 8 bases align to TRBD2. J gave up 2 bases and V 7 bases, and 7 bases lay outside the gene matches. CDR3 length: 14 residues. Germline V gene sequence: CDR1 MNHEY, CDR2 SVGEGT. The CDR3 nucleotides are TGTGCCAGCAACGCCTTGACTAGCGCCTACGAGCAGTACTTC. Its translation is CASNALTSAYEQYF.

The sample holds many counts of this clonotype. V and J are TRBV30 and TRBJ2-7; maybe TRBD1 (6 bases). Per germline, CDR1 GTSNPN and CDR2 SVGIG (reference sequence). The CDR3 sequence is 14 residues long. Trimming cost V 3 bases and J 2 bases, with 14 bases left between them. The CDR3 region is CAWRSIRGAYEQYF. The CDR3 DNA follows: TGTGCCTGGAGGTCCATCAGGGGAGCCTACGAGCAGTACTTC.

The chain employs TRBV6-2 or TRBV6-3 and TRBJ2-7, with 11 nucleotides matching TRBD2. V lost 5 bases and J lost 3; bases outside the gene matches: 6. CDR1 is MNHEY and CDR2 is SVGEGT in the germline V gene. The CDR3 consists of 15 residues. CDR3 protein: CASSVTGTSGYEQYF. The CDR3 region has the DNA TGTGCCAGCAGTGTAACCGGGACTAGCGGCTACGAGCAGTACTTC.

This clonotype was seen ten or more times. This chain links TRBV7-6 with TRBJ2-1; TRBD2 agrees at 10 bases. CDR1 and CDR2 from the germline V gene are SGHVS and FNYEAQ. This CDR3 comprises 17 residues. The J segment lost 0 bases and the V segment lost 2 bases, leaving 4 bases of the junction unmatched. Here the CDR3 reads CASSLRTSGVSYNEQFF. DNA of the CDR3: TGTGCCAGCAGCTTAAGGACTAGCGGAGTCTCCTACAATGAGCAGTTCTTC.

The chain recombines TRBV6-1 with TRBJ2-1; 11 nucleotides align to TRBD1. V was clipped by 5 bases and J by 6 bases; unmatched bases: 6. The CDR3 length is 15 residues. CDR1 MNHNS and CDR2 SASEGT come from the germline V gene. Here the CDR3 reads CASSRPGTGGNEQFF. The DNA of the CDR3 is TGTGCCAGCAGTCGCCCCGGGACAGGGGGCAATGAGCAGTTCTTC.

This clonotype was counted many times. The chain is built from TRBV28 and TRBJ1-5; possibly TRBD1 for D (5 bases). V was cut by 7 bases and J by 4 bases, with 20 bases left in between. Germline V gene lookup returns CDR1 MDHEN and CDR2 SYDVKM. This CDR3 region has 16 residues. The CDR3 sequence: CASNNPGAGPNQPQHF. Here the CDR3 DNA reads TGTGCCAGCAATAACCCTGGGGCAGGGCCAAATCAGCCCCAGCATTTT.

The chain links TRBV6-1 to TRBJ2-2; D is unresolved. The germline V gene encodes CDR1 MNHNS and CDR2 SASEGT. V dropped 6 bases and J dropped 2 bases, with 7 bases sitting between them. CDR3 length equals 13 residues. The CDR3 protein is CASRFSNTGELFF. The CDR3 DNA reads as TGTGCCAGCAGATTTTCTAACACCGGGGAGCTGTTTTTT.